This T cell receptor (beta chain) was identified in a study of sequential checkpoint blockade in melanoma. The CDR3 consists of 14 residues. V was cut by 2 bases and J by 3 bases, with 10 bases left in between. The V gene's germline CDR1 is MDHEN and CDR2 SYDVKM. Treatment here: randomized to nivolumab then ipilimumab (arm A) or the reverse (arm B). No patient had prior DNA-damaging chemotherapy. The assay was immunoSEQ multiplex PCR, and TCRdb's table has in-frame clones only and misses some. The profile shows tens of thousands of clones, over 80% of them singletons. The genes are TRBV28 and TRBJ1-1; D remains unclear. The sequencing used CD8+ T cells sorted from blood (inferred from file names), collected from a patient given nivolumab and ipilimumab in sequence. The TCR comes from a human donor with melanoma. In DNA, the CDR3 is TGTGCCAGCAGTTTAGAGGGTGCGTACACTGAAGCTTTCTTT. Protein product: CASSLEGAYTEAFF.